This T cell receptor (beta chain) was documented in a study of response to subunit inactivated influenza vaccine. Overall study results and limits: T cells newly recruited by each seasonal influenza vaccination are few, the authors suggested.

TCRdb recomputed calls from the RT-PCR reads with MiXCR, one row per CDR3 protein. Of 600,000 to 700,000 distinct CDR3 sequences in the sample, around 15% are singletons; the top ten hold 7.6%. Only a few counts were recorded for this clonotype. Its antigen is not identified. Germline CDR1 SNHLY, CDR2 FYNNEI. This CDR3 contains 12 residues. V lost 7 bases and J lost 6; bases outside the gene matches: 4. This chain uses TRBV2 with TRBJ2-7, with 9 bases fitting TRBD2. This receptor was taken from a man aged 50 to 60 who received an inactivated influenza vaccine. The source was PBMCs from blood, collected approximately 15 days before vaccination. The CDR3 DNA follows: TGTGCCAGCACGGGACTAGCTTCCGAGCAGTACTTC. Translated: CASTGLASEQYF.